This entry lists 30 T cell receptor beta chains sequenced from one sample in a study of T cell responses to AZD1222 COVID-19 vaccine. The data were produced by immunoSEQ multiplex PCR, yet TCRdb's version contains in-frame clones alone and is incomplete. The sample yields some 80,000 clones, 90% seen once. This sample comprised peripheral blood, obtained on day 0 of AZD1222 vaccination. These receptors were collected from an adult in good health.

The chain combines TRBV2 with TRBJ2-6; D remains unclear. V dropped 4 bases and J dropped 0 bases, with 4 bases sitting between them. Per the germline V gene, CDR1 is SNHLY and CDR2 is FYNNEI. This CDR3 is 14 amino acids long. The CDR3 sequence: CASSASSGANVLTF. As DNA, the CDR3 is TGTGCCAGCAGTGCTAGCTCTGGGGCCAACGTCCTGACTTTC.

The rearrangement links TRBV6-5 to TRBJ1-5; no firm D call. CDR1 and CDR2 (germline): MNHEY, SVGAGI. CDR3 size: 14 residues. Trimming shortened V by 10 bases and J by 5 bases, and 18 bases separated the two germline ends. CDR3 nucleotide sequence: TGTGCCACCGGAGAGATGGAGGGCCATCAGCCCCAGCATTTT. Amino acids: CATGEMEGHQPQHF.

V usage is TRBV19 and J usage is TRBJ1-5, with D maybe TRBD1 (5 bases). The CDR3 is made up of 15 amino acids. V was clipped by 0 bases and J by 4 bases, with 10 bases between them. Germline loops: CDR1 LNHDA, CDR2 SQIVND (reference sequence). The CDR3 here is CASSIDGGGNQPQHF. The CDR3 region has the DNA TGTGCCAGTAGTATAGATGGGGGGGGGAATCAGCCCCAGCATTTT.

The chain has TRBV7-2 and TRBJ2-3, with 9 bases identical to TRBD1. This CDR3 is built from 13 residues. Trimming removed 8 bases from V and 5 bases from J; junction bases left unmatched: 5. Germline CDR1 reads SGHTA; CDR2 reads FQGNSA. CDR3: CASSRQGEDTQYF. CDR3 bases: TGTGCCAGCTCCCGACAGGGGGAAGATACGCAGTATTTT.

In DNA form, the CDR3 reads TGTGCCAGCAGCAACCGCGGGGGACAGGGGAGACACGAGCAGTACTTC. Translating gives CASSNRGGQGRHEQYF. V usage is TRBV21-1 and J usage is TRBJ2-7; the table's D gene call, TRBD1, was not cross checked with the DNA. TRBV21-1 constitutes a pseudogene. The CDR3 has 16 residues.

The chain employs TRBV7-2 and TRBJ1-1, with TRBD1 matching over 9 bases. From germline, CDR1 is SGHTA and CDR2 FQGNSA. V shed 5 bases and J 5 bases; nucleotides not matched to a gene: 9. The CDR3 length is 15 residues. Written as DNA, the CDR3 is TGTGCCAGCAGCAGCACAGGGGGCGTGAGGACTGAAGCTTTCTTT. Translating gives CASSSTGGVRTEAFF.

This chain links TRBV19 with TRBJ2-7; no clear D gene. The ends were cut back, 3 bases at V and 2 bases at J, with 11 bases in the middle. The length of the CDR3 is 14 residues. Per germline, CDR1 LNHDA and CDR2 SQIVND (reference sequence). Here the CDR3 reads CASSIFGSTYEQYF. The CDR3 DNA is TGTGCCAGTAGTATTTTCGGGTCGACCTACGAGCAGTACTTC. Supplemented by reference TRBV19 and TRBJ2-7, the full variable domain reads DGGITQSPKYLFRKEGQNVTLSCEQNLNHDAMYWYRQDPGQGLRLIYYSQIVNDFQKGDIAEGYSVSREKKESFPLTVTSAQKNPTAFYLCASSIFGSTYEQYFGPGTRLTVT.

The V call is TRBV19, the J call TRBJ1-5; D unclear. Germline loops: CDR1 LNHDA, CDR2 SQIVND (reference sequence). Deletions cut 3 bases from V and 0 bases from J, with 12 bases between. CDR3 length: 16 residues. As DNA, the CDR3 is TGTGCCAGTAGTATGCCGGGAGCTTATAGCAATCAGCCCCAGCATTTT. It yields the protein CASSMPGAYSNQPQHF.

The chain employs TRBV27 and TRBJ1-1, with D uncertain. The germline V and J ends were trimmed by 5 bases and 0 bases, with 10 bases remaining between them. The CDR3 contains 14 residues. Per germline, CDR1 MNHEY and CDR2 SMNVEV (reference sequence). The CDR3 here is CASSPRDMNTEAFF. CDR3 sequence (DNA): TGTGCCAGCAGTCCCCGGGATATGAACACTGAAGCTTTCTTT.

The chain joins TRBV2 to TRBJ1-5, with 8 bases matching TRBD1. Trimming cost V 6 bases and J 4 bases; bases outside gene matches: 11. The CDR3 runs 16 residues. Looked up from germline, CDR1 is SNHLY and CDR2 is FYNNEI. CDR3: CASSRPTGDMNQPQHF. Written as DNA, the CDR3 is TGTGCCAGCAGCAGACCGACAGGGGATATGAATCAGCCCCAGCATTTT.

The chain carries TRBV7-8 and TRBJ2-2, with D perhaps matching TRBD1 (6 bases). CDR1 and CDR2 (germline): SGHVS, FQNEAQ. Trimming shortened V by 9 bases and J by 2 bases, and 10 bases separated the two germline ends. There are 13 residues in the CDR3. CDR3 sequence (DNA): TGTGCCAGTCGGACAGACAACACCGGGGAGCTGTTTTTT. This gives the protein CASRTDNTGELFF.

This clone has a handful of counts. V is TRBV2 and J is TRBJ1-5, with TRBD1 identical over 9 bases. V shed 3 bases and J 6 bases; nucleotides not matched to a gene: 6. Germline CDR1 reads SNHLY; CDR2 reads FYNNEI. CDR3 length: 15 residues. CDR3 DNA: TGTGCCAGCAGTGATACAGGGGGCAGGGGTCAGCCCCAGCATTTT. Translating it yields CASSDTGGRGQPQHF.

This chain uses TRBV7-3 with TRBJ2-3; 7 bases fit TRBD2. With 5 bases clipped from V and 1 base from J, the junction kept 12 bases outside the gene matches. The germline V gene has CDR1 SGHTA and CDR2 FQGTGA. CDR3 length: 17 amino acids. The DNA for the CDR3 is TGTGCCAGCAGCCGAAAGGGGTCTCGGGGGGGCACAGATACGCAGTATTTT. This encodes CASSRKGSRGGTDTQYF.

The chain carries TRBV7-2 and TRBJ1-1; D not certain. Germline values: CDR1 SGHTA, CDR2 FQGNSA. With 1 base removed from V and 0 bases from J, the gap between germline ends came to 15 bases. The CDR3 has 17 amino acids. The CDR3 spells CASSLVAGPNMNTEAFF. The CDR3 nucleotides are TGTGCCAGCAGCTTAGTGGCAGGCCCTAACATGAACACTGAAGCTTTCTTT.

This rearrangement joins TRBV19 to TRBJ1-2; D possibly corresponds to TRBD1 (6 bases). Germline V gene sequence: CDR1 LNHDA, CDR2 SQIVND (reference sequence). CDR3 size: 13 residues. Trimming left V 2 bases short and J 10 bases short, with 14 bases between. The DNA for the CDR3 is TGTGCCAGTAGTATAACAACGGGACAACTCTACACCTTC. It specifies CASSITTGQLYTF.

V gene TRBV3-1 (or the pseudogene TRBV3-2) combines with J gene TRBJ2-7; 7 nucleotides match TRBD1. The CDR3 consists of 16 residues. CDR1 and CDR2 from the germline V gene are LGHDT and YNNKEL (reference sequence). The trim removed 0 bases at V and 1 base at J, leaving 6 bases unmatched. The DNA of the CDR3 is TGTGCCAGCAGCCAAGACGCAAGGACAGGTTCCTACGAGCAGTACTTC. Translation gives CASSQDARTGSYEQYF.

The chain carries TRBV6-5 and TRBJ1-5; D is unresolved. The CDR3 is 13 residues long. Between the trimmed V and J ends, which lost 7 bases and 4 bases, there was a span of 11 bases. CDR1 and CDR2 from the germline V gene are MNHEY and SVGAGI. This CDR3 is CASTPNLNQPQHF. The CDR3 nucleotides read TGTGCCAGCACCCCCAATCTGAATCAGCCCCAGCATTTT.

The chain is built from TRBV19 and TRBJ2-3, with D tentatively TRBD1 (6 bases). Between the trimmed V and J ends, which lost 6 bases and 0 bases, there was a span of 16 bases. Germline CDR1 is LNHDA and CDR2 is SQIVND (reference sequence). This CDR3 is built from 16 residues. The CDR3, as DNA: TGTGCCAGTAGCGATAACGGACAGATTAGCACAGATACGCAGTATTTT. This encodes CASSDNGQISTDTQYF.

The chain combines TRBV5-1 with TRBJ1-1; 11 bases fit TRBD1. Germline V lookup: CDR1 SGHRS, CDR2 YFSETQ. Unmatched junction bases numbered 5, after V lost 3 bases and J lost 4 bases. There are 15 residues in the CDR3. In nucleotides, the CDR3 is TGCGCCAGCAGCTCCTCCGGGACAGGGGGCACTGAAGCTTTCTTT. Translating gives CASSSSGTGGTEAFF. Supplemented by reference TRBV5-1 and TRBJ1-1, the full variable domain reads KAGVTQTPRYLIKTRGQQVTLSCSPISGHRSVSWYQQTPGQGLQFLFEYFSETQRNKGNFPGRFSGRQFSNSRSEMNVSTLELGDSALYLCASSSSGTGGTEAFFGQGTRLTVV.

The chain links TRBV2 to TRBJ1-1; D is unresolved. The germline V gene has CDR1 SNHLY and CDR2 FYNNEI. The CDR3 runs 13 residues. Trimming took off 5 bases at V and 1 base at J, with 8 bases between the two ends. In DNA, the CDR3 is TGTGCCAGCAGTCTCCTCGGGAACACTGAAGCTTTCTTT. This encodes CASSLLGNTEAFF.

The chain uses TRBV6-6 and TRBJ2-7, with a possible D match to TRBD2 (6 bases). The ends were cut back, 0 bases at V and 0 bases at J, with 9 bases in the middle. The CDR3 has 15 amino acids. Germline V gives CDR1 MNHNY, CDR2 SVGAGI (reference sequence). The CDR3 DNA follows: TGTGCCAGCAGTTACTCGACCGGGAGCTCCTACGAGCAGTACTTC. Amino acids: CASSYSTGSSYEQYF.

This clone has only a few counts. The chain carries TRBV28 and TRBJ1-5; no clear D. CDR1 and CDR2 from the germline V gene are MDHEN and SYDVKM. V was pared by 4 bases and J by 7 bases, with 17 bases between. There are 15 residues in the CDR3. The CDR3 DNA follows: TGTGCCAGCAGTTCGCTTAGACAATTTGGACAGCCCCAGCATTTT. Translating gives CASSSLRQFGQPQHF.

The CDR3 nucleotides are TGTGCCAGCAGCCAAGATCGGGGGGCCGGCAATCAGCCCCAGCATTTT. Translated, it gives CASSQDRGAGNQPQHF. The rearrangement joins TRBV3-1 (or the pseudogene TRBV3-2) to TRBJ1-5, with D possibly matching TRBD1 (6 bases). Germline loops: CDR1 LGHDT, CDR2 YNNKEL (reference sequence). There are 16 residues in the CDR3. Trimming took off 0 bases at V and 2 bases at J, with 11 bases between the two ends.

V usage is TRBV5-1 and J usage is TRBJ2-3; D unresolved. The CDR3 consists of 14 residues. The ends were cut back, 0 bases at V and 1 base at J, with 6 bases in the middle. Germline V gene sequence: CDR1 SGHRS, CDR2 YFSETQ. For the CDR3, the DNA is TGCGCCAGCAGCTTGGGAAGAGGCACAGATACGCAGTATTTT. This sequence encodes CASSLGRGTDTQYF.

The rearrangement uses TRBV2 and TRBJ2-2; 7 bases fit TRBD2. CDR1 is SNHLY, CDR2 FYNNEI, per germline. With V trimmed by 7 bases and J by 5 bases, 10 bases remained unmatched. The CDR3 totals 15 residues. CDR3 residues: CASTRSEGGTGELFF. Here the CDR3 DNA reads TGTGCCAGCACCCGAAGCGAGGGAGGGACCGGGGAGCTGTTTTTT.

CDR3 nucleotide sequence: TGTGCCATCAGTGTGACAAGCCAAGAGACCCAGTACTTC. It translates to CAISVTSQETQYF. This sequence joins TRBV10-3 and TRBJ2-5; D is unclear. Trimming removed 4 bases at V and 1 base at J, with 7 bases between. CDR1 is ENHRY, CDR2 SYGVKD, per germline. This CDR3 region has 13 residues.

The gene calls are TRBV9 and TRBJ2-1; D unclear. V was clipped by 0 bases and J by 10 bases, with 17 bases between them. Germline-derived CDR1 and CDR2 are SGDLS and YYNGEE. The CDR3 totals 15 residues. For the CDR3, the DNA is TGTGCCAGCAGCGTAGAGAGTATGGGGTACGGCGAGCAGTTCTTC. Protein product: CASSVESMGYGEQFF.

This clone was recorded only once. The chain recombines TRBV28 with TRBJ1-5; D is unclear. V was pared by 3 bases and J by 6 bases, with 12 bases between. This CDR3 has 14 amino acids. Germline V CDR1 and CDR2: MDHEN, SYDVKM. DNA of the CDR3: TGTGCCAGCAGTTTCGCGGGTTTGGGTCAGCCCCAGCATTTT. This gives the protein CASSFAGLGQPQHF. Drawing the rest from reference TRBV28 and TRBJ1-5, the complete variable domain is DVKVTQSSRYLVKRTGEKVFLECVQDMDHENMFWYRQDPGLGLRLIYFSYDVKMKEKGDIPEGYSVSREKKERFSLILESASTNQTSMYLCASSFAGLGQPQHFGDGTRLSIL.

The CDR3 DNA reads as TGTGCCAGTAGTATGCAGGGGGCGCGCGGCTACACCTTC. It codes for CASSMQGARGYTF. This chain connects TRBV19 to TRBJ1-2; TRBD1 matches 8 bases. J lost 8 bases, V lost 3 bases, and 5 bases had no gene match. The CDR3 length is 13 residues. CDR1 is LNHDA, CDR2 SQIVND, per germline (reference sequence). Complete variable domain (other parts from reference TRBV19 and TRBJ1-2): DGGITQSPKYLFRKEGQNVTLSCEQNLNHDAMYWYRQDPGQGLRLIYYSQIVNDFQKGDIAEGYSVSREKKESFPLTVTSAQKNPTAFYLCASSMQGARGYTFGSGTRLTVV.

The CDR3 DNA is TGTGCCAGCAGACCGGGGGGGCATAAGAACACCATATATTTT. It is translated as CASRPGGHKNTIYF. The J gene is TRBJ1-3, the V gene TRBV28, with D possibly being TRBD1 (6 bases). The CDR3 runs to 14 residues. Trimming took off 6 bases at V and 7 bases at J, with 16 bases between the two ends. Germline V gives CDR1 MDHEN, CDR2 SYDVKM.